This entry features one T cell receptor beta chain sequence. This sample was taken from a study of blood T cell repertoires in COVID-19. TCRdb's table, derived via immunoSEQ multiplex PCR, lists solely in-frame clones and lacks some. Among over 150,000 clones listed, approximately 88% were seen once. Per the germline V gene, CDR1 is SGHVS and CDR2 is FQNEAQ. The V end lost 5 bases, the J end lost 4 bases, and 13 bases lay between the germline ends. This CDR3 contains 14 residues. The TCR originated in a woman aged 60-75 years who had recovered from COVID-19. The specimen was peripheral blood. The chain employs TRBV7-8 and TRBJ2-3, with D tentatively TRBD1 (6 bases). The CDR3 here is CASSDGDISDTQYF. The CDR3 DNA reads as TGTGCCAGCAGCGACGGGGACATATCAGATACGCAGTATTTT.